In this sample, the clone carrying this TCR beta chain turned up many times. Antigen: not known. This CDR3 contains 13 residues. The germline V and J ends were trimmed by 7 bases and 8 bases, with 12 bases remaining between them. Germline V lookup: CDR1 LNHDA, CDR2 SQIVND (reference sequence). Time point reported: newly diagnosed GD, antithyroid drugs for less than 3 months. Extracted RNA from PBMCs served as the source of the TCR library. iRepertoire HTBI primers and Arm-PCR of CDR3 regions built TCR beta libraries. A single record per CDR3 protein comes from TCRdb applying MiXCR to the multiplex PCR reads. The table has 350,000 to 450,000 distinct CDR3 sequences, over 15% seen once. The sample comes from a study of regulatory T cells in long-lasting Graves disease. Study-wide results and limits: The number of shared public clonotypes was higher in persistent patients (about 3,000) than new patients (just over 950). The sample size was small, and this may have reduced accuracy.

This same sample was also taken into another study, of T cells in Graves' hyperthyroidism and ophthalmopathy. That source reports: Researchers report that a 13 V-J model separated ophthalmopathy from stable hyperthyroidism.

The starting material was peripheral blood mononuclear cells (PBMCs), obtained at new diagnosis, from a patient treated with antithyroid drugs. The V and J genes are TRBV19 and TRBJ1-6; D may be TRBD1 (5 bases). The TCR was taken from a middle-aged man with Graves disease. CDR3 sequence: CASKGYQDSPLHF. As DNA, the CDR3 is TGTGCCAGTAAGGGGTATCAAGATTCACCCCTCCACTTT.